This T cell receptor (beta chain) comes out of a study of T cell responses to AZD1222 COVID-19 vaccine. On this clone itself: What it binds is not known.

V dropped 7 bases and J dropped 4 bases, with 16 bases sitting between them. The CDR3 runs 14 residues. Looked up from germline, CDR1 is ENHRY and CDR2 is SYGVKD. Study results and caveats: Females made up more of the donors, who were largely white British, and clonal diversity may have come out too low. Recipients of two AZD1222 doses showed rising Spike-specific TCR breadth and depth.

Clones were sequenced by immunoSEQ multiplex PCR, and TCRdb holds only the in-frame ones, with some missing. The table shows hundreds of thousands of clones, with roughly 91% occurring only once. This sample comprised peripheral blood, obtained on day 0 of MenACWY control vaccination. V gene TRBV10-3 combines with J gene TRBJ1-2; D uncertain. The sequence came from an adult in good health. The CDR3 region has the DNA TGTGCCATCACGGAGGACCCGGGGAGCTATGGCTACACCTTC. This encodes CAITEDPGSYGYTF.